This T cell receptor (beta chain) emerged from a study of cytomegalovirus exposure and HLA in healthy donors. About this clone: Its antigen remains unidentified.

Study-level points and caveats: Among TCR beta chains, those listed as cytomegalovirus-associated numbered around 160. Accurate predictions that matched the HLA-A and HLA-B alleles of most subjects were reportedly made from TCR beta sequences.

It was healthy bone marrow donors who served as donors. Unmatched junction bases numbered 8, after V lost 0 bases and J lost 7 bases. Germline CDR1 and CDR2: SQVTM and ANQGSEA. The CDR3 covers 15 residues. Amplification used 60 Vbeta primers and 13 Jbeta primers. Clones were read by immunoSEQ multiplex PCR, and TCRdb kept only the in-frame ones, dropping some. The sample contains more than 130,000 clones, approximately 73% of which appear only once. This receptor was obtained from a human donor in good health. Material for sequencing was PBMCs. The rearrangement joins TRBV29-1 to TRBJ2-3, with 9 bases lining up with TRBD2. CDR3 loop: CSVEDRASGAHTQYF. CDR3 in DNA: TGCAGCGTTGAAGATAGGGCTAGCGGGGCCCATACGCAGTATTTT.